A single T cell receptor (beta chain) is shown here with its context. Antigen unknown. The sample comes from a study of a mutant IDH1 vaccine in newly diagnosed glioma. Whole-study context: Investigators started vaccination 4-6 weeks after radiotherapy alone, or with temozolomide cycles. V12 took place at week 35, and V13 at week 47. Whole-study findings and limits: The occurrence of vaccine-induced immune responses was seen in 90% to 95% of patients.

The time point denotes: week 35, safety follow-up. Every single dose of the vaccine, 300 ug of mutant IDH1 20-mer peptide, came with topical imiquimod. New astrocytomas of WHO grade 3 or 4 that were IDH1-mutant and ATRX-lost were found in the donors. Produced via immunoSEQ multiplex PCR; TCRdb's table is partial and in-frame only. This table has some 66,000 clones, under 90% appearing once. Sample: PBMCs, taken from a glioma patient whose treatment included an IDH1 peptide vaccine. The sequence was obtained from a man aged 25-45 years with glioma.

The CDR3 here is CASSLPPRTNHNNYGYTF. The CDR3 nucleotides are TGCGCCAGCAGCCTCCCTCCCCGGACTAACCATAATAACTATGGCTACACCTTC. The chain couples TRBV5-1 to TRBJ1-2; D is undetermined. Germline values: CDR1 SGHRS, CDR2 YFSETQ. The CDR3 is 18 amino acids. Trimming left V 4 bases short and J 1 base short, with 23 bases between. Together with reference TRBV5-1 and TRBJ1-2, the CDR3 gives the full variable domain: KAGVTQTPRYLIKTRGQQVTLSCSPISGHRSVSWYQQTPGQGLQFLFEYFSETQRNKGNFPGRFSGRQFSNSRSEMNVSTLELGDSALYLCASSLPPRTNHNNYGYTFGSGTRLTVV.